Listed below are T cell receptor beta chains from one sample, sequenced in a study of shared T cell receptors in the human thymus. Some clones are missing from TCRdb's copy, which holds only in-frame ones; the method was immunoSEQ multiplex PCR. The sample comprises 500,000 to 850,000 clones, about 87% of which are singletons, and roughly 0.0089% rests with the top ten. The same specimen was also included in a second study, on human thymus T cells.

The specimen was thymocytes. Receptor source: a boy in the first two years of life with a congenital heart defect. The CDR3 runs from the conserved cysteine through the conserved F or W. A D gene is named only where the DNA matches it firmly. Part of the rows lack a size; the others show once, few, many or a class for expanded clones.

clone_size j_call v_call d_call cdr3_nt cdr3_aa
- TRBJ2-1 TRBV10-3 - TGTGCCATCAGTGAGGCGACAGGAGACAATGAGCAGTTCTTC CAISEATGDNEQFF
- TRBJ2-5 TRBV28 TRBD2 TGTGCCAGCAGTCCCTCCTGGCGGGAGGGCCCCCCCCAGTACTTC CASSPSWREGPPQYF
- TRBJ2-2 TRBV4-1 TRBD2 TGCGCCAGCAGCCAAGACCCCGGGACTAGCGGGAGTTGGTTCGGCACCGGGGAGCTGTTTTTT CASSQDPGTSGSWFGTGELFF
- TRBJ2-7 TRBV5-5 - TGTGCCAGCAGCCCTCATTCAGGGGCCCCTGCCTACGAGCAGTACTTC CASSPHSGAPAYEQYF
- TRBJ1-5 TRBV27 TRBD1 TGTGCCAGCAGCCCGACAGGGTTCAATCAGCCCCAGCATTTT CASSPTGFNQPQHF
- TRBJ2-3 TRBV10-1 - TGCGCCAGCAGTGAGCGTAGAGCTAGCACAGATACGCAGTATTTT CASSERRASTDTQYF
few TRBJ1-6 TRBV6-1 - TGTGCCAGCAGTGAGGGGCCCCCCTATAATTCACCCCTCCACTTT CASSEGPPYNSPLHF
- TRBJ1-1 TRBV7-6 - TGTGCCAGCAGCTCCCGGGGGGGCGAGGGAAACACTGAAGCTTTCTTT CASSSRGGEGNTEAFF
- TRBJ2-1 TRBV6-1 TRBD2 TGTGCCAGCAGTAAGGGTCGTAGGACTAGCGTGCAGTTCTTC CASSKGRRTSVQFF
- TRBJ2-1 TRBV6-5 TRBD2 TGTGCCAGCAGTAAACCGGGACTAGAGAGTAGTGAGCAGTTCTTC CASSKPGLESSEQFF
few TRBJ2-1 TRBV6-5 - TGTGCCAGCAGTCACCACTCCCTAGCAGGCGAGCAGTTCTTC CASSHHSLAGEQFF
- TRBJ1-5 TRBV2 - TGTGCCAGCAGGGAAATCGGGAGCCTCAATCAGCCCCAGCATTTT CASREIGSLNQPQHF
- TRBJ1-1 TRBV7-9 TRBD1 TGTGCCAGCAGCCATACGGGACAGGGTAACACTGAAGCTTTCTTT CASSHTGQGNTEAFF
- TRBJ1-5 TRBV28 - TGTGCCAGCAGTTTATGGCGGGACCGACCCCAGCATTTT CASSLWRDRPQHF
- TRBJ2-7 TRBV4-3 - TGCGCCAGCAGCCAAGACCGGGGTGCAGGGGACATCTACGAGCAGTACTTC CASSQDRGAGDIYEQYF
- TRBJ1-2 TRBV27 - TGTGCCAGCAGTTTGGCGGCAGGGGAAAGCTATGGCTACACCTTC CASSLAAGESYGYTF
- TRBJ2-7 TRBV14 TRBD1 TGTGCCAGCAGCCAAGAGGTACAGGGGGCAGGCGAGCAGTACTTC CASSQEVQGAGEQYF
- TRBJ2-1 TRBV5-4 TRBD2 TGTGCCAGCAGCTTGGAGGGACTAGGATTTGAGCAGTTCTTC CASSLEGLGFEQFF
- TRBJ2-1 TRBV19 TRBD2 TGTGCCAGTAGTATGTCGGGGGGGTCCTACAATGAGCAGTTCTTC CASSMSGGSYNEQFF
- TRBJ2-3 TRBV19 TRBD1 TGTGCCAGTAGATCCGACAGGGGGCAAACAGATACGCAGTATTTT CASRSDRGQTDTQYF
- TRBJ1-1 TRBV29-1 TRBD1 TGCAGCGTTGAAGCTGGTACAGGGGATCGAGTCACTGAAGCTTTCTTT CSVEAGTGDRVTEAFF
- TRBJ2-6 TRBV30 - TGTGCCTGGAGTGTAAAGAGGGTGCCTGGGGCCAACGTCCTGACTTTC CAWSVKRVPGANVLTF
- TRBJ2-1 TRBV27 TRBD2 TGTGCCAGCAGTCCGAAAGCGGGAGTATCCTACAATGAGCAGTTCTTC CASSPKAGVSYNEQFF
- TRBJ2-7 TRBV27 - TGTGCCAGCAGAAATACAGGGAGAGCGAACTACGAGCAGTACTTC CASRNTGRANYEQYF
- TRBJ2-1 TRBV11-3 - TGTGCCAGCAGCCCAACCTCCGGGAGCTACAATGAGCAGTTCTTC CASSPTSGSYNEQFF
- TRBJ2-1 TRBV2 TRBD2 TGTGCCAGCTCCGAGAGGCTAGCGGATTACAATGAGCAGTTCTTC CASSERLADYNEQFF
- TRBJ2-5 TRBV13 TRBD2 TGTGCCAGCAGCCAAGGTGCCGGACTAGCGGGAGAGCATCAAGAGACCCAGTACTTC CASSQGAGLAGEHQETQYF
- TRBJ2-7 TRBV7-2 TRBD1 TGTGCCAGCAGCTTATCGGAGGAGATACCCGGGACAGTCTCCTACGAGCAGTACTTC CASSLSEEIPGTVSYEQYF
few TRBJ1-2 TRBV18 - TGTGCCAGCTCACCCGAACCCGCGGGAGGCTACACCTTC CASSPEPAGGYTF
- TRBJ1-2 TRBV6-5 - TGTGCCAGCAGAGCCCGGGGGAGCTTTGGCTACACCTTC CASRARGSFGYTF
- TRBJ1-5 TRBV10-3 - TGTGCCATCAGTGCATCGGACCCCCAGGGAGGGGGTCAGCCCCAGCATTTT CAISASDPQGGGQPQHF
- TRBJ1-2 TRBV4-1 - TGCGCCAGCAGCCAAGATCCGAGCGGATCGTTCGGCTATGGCTACACCTTC CASSQDPSGSFGYGYTF
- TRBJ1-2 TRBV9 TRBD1 TGTGCCAGCAGCGCAATACCGGGACAGGGGAACTATGGCTACACCTTC CASSAIPGQGNYGYTF
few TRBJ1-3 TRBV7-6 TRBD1 TGTGCCAGCAGCTTGGGGGGACAGACTCCTGGAAACACCATATATTTT CASSLGGQTPGNTIYF
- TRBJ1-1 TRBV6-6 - TGTGCCAGCAGTTACTTACAGCCAATCTACACTGAAGCTTTCTTT CASSYLQPIYTEAFF
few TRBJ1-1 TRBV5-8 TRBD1 TGTGCCAGCAGCTCGGACAGGGGGCGAACCGGCACTGAAGCTTTCTTT CASSSDRGRTGTEAFF
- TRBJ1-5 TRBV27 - TGTGCCAGCAGTTTGTGGGGGCTCAATCAGCCCCAGCATTTT CASSLWGLNQPQHF
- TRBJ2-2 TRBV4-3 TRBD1 TGCGCCAGCAGCCAAGACAAGGACAGGATCCCCGGGGAGCTGTTTTTT CASSQDKDRIPGELFF
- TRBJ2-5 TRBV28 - TGTGCCAGCAGTTTAGATCGCCGGAGAGAGACCCAGTACTTC CASSLDRRRETQYF
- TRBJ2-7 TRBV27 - TGTGCCAGCAGTCCCGTCCGTATCGGCTACGAGCAGTACTTC CASSPVRIGYEQYF
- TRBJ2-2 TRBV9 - TGTGCCAGCAGCGTAGGACTCTCCGGGGAGCTGTTTTTT CASSVGLSGELFF
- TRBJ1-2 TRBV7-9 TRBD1 TGTGCCAGCAGCCCGACAGGGGTAAACTATGGCTACACCTTC CASSPTGVNYGYTF
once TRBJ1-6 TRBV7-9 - TGTGCCAGCAGCACAACAGGGCTCGATTCACCCCTCCACTTT CASSTTGLDSPLHF
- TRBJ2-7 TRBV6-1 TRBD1 TGTGCCAGCAGTGAAGCTGGGACAGGGAGACAGAAAAATTACGAGCAGTACTTC CASSEAGTGRQKNYEQYF
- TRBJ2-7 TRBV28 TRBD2 TGTGCCAGCAGTTCCGGGACTAGCGGAACCACCTACGAGCAGTACTTC CASSSGTSGTTYEQYF
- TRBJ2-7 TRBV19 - TGTGCCAGTAGTATCGGGGAGCGATTCTACGAGCAGTACTTC CASSIGERFYEQYF
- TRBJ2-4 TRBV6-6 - TGTGCCAGCATGGGGCACCAACTAGCCAAAAACATTCAGTACTTC CASMGHQLAKNIQYF
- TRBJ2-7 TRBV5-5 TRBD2 TGTGCCAGCAGCGACATCTATAGGGAGGGGACTCCGAGATACGAGCAGTACTTC CASSDIYREGTPRYEQYF
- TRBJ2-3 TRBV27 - TGTGCCAGCAGTCCCTTTAAGGACTCTAGGGCAGATACGCAGTATTTT CASSPFKDSRADTQYF
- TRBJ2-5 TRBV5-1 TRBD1 TGCGCCAGCAGCTTGGAGGACAGGGAGGACCCCATCCCGGAGACCCAGTACTTC CASSLEDREDPIPETQYF